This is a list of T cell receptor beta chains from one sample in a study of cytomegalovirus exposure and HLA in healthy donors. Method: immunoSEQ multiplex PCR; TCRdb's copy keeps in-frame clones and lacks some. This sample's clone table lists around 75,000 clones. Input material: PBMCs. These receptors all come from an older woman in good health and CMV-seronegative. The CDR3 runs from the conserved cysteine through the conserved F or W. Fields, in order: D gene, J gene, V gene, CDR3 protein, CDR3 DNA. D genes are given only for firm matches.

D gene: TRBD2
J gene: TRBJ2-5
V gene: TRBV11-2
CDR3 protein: CASSYGGALRGGLQETQYF
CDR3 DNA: TGTGCCAGCAGCTATGGAGGGGCTTTGAGGGGAGGGCTTCAAGAGACCCAGTACTTC

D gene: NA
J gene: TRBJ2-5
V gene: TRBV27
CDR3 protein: CATGSATSSGGGETQYF
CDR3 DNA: TGTGCCACGGGGTCTGCGACTAGTTCCGGGGGAGGAGAGACCCAGTACTTC

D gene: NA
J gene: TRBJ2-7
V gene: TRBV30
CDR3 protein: CAWLQRDYEQYF
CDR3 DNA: TGTGCCTGGCTCCAGCGAGACTACGAGCAGTACTTC

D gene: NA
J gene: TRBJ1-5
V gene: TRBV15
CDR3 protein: CATSRDLVGNQPQHF
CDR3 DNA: TGTGCCACCAGCAGAGATTTAGTTGGCAATCAGCCCCAGCATTTT

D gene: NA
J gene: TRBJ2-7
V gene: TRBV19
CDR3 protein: CASSGDSYEQYF
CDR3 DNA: TGTGCCAGTAGCGGGGACTCTTACGAGCAGTACTTC

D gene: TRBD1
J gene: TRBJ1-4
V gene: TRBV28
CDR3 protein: CASSLEGTGGLYNEKLFF
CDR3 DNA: TGTGCCAGCAGTTTAGAGGGGACAGGGGGCTTGTATAATGAAAAACTGTTTTTT

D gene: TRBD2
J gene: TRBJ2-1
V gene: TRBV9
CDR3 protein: CASSWASGRDFANEQFF
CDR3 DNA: TGTGCCAGCAGCTGGGCTAGCGGGAGGGATTTTGCCAATGAGCAGTTCTTC

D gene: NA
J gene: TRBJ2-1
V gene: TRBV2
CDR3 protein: CASGAAYNEQFF
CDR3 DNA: TGTGCCAGCGGAGCGGCTTACAATGAGCAGTTCTTC

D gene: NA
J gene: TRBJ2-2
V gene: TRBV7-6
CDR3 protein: CASSPPSRTGELFF
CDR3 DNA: TGTGCCAGCAGTCCACCTAGCCGGACCGGGGAGCTGTTTTTT

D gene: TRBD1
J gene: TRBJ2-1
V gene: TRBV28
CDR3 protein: CATTGVEQFF
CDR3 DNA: TGTGCCACAACAGGGGTCGAGCAGTTCTTC

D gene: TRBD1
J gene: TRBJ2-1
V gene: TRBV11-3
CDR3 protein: CASSSRDRGSYNEQFF
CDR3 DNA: TGTGCCAGCAGCTCCCGGGACAGGGGCTCCTACAATGAGCAGTTCTTC

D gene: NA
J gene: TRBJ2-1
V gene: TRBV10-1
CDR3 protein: CASSGGRSSYNEQFF
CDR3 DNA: TGCGCCAGCAGTGGTGGCCGAAGCTCCTACAATGAGCAGTTCTTC

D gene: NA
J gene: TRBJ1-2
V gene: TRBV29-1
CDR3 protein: CSVASTTGSNGYTF
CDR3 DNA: TGCAGCGTTGCCTCCACAACAGGGTCCAATGGCTACACCTTC

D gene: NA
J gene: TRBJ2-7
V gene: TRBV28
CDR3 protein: CASSLVDSYYEQYF
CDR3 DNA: TGTGCCAGCAGTTTAGTGGATAGCTACTACGAGCAGTACTTC

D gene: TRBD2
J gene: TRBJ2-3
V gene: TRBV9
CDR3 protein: CASSPGLAGTDTQYF
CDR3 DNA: TGTGCCAGCAGCCCCGGACTAGCGGGCACAGATACGCAGTATTTT

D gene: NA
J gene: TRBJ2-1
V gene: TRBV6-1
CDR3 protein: CASILNNEQFF
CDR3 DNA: TGTGCCAGCATATTAAACAATGAGCAGTTCTTC

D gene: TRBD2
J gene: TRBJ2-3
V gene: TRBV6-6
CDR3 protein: CASTPRLAGAADTQYF
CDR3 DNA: TGTGCCAGCACCCCCCGTCTAGCGGGAGCCGCAGATACGCAGTATTTT

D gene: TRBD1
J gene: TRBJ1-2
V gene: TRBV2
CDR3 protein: CASSRPGQYYGYTF
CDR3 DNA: TGTGCCAGCAGTCGACCGGGACAGTACTATGGCTACACCTTC

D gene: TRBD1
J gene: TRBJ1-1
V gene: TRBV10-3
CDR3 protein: CAITRRDRDGTEAFF
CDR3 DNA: TGTGCCATCACCCGCCGGGACAGGGATGGCACTGAAGCTTTCTTT

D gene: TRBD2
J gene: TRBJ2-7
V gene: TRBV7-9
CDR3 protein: CASSLQLAGDYEQYF
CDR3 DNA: TGTGCCAGCAGCTTACAGCTAGCGGGGGACTACGAGCAGTACTTC

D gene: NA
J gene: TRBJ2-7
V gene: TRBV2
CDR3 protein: CASSSSRGTGYEQYF
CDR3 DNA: TGTGCCAGCAGTTCTTCAAGGGGCACCGGATACGAGCAGTACTTC

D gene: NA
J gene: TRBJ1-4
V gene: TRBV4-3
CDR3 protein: CASSQDGQGNEKLFF
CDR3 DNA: TGCGCCAGCAGCCAAGATGGGCAGGGTAATGAAAAACTGTTTTTT

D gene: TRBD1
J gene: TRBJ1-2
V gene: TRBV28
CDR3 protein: CATKPGQGYGYTF
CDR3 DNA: TGTGCTACTAAACCGGGACAGGGCTATGGCTACACCTTC

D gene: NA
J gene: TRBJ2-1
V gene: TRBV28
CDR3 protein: CASSILGVEQFF
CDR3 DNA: NA

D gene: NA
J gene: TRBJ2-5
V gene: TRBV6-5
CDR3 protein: CASSTGLFGTQYF
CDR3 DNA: TGTGCCAGCAGTACGGGACTCTTCGGGACCCAGTACTTC

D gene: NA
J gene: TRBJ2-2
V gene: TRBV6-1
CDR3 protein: CASYRGPNTGGLFF
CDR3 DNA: TGTGCCAGTTACCGGGGACCGAACACCGGGGGGCTGTTTTTT

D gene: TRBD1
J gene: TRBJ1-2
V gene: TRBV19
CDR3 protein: CASSRDSLIPYGYTF
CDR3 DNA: TGTGCCAGCTCCCGGGACAGTCTTATACCCTATGGCTACACCTTC

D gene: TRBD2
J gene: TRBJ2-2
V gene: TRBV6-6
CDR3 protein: CASRVAGANTGELFF
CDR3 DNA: TGTGCCAGCAGGGTAGCGGGGGCGAACACCGGGGAGCTGTTTTTT

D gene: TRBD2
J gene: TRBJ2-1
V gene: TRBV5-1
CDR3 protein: CASSLAAGGGEQFF
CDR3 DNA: TGCGCCAGCAGCTTGGCCGCGGGGGGCGGTGAGCAGTTCTTC

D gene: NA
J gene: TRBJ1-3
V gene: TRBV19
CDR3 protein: CASSISGRGNTIYF
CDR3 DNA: TGTGCCAGTAGTATATCAGGTCGCGGAAACACCATATATTTT

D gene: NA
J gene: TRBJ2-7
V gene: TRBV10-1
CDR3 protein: CASSSEGYEQYF
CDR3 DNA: TGCGCCAGCAGTTCTGAGGGTTACGAGCAGTACTTC